These 19 T cell receptor beta chains were all obtained from the same sample, sequenced in a study of shared clonotypes between healthy human individuals. Produced via immunoSEQ multiplex PCR; TCRdb's table is partial and in-frame only. This repertoire shows about 1.5 million clones, around 98% found once; its top ten account for approximately 0.44%. The sequenced sample consisted of naive CD4+ T cells sorted from blood. Subset specified: CD45RA+ positively selected. Receptors were obtained from a man aged 25 to 45 in good health.

The V and J genes are TRBV19 and TRBJ2-7; TRBD1 matches 8 bases. The CDR3 is 12 amino acids. Losses at the gene ends were 5 bases for V and 3 bases for J; bases not matched to a gene: 0. Germline V gene lookup returns CDR1 LNHDA and CDR2 SQIVND (reference sequence). As DNA, the CDR3 is TGTGCCAGTAGTGACAGGGGCTACGAGCAGTACTTC. Translating it yields CASSDRGYEQYF.

This sequence joins TRBV7-8 and TRBJ1-2, with 8 bases aligning to TRBD1. V trimming: 1 base; J trimming: 10 bases; junction bases outside the gene matches: 5. CDR1 and CDR2 from the germline V gene are SGHVS and FQNEAQ. CDR3 size: 13 residues. For the CDR3, the DNA is TGTGCCAGCAGCTTAGGGACAGGGCCCCTCTACACCTTC. It encodes CASSLGTGPLYTF.

Here the CDR3 reads CASSVGTGPRSVYEQYF. CDR3 nucleotides: TGCGCCAGCAGCGTTGGGACCGGACCCCGGTCCGTCTACGAGCAGTACTTC. The V gene is TRBV5-1, the J gene TRBJ2-7; D could derive from TRBD1 or TRBD2 (5 bases each). This CDR3 spans 17 amino acids. V was clipped by 4 bases and J by 3 bases, with 23 bases between them. Germline values: CDR1 SGHRS, CDR2 YFSETQ.

V and J are TRBV19 and TRBJ1-6; no definite D call. CDR3 size: 14 residues. V gave up 3 bases and J gave up 7 bases, with 10 bases separating them. Germline lookup yields CDR1 LNHDA and CDR2 SQIVND (reference sequence). The CDR3 loop is CASSIPQPNSPLHF. In DNA form, the CDR3 reads TGTGCCAGTAGTATCCCTCAACCGAATTCACCCCTCCACTTT. Full variable domain (remainder filled in from reference TRBV19 and TRBJ1-6): DGGITQSPKYLFRKEGQNVTLSCEQNLNHDAMYWYRQDPGQGLRLIYYSQIVNDFQKGDIAEGYSVSREKKESFPLTVTSAQKNPTAFYLCASSIPQPNSPLHFGNGTRLTVT.

The chain joins TRBV2 to TRBJ2-2, with 7 bases that match TRBD1. Losses at the gene ends were 6 bases for V and 5 bases for J; bases not matched to a gene: 9. The CDR3 sequence is 15 residues long. The germline CDR1 and CDR2 sequences are SNHLY and FYNNEI. CDR3 DNA: TGTGCCAGCAGCTCCTCCGGGACAGCAACCGGGGAGCTGTTTTTT. Its translation: CASSSSGTATGELFF.

Of note for this clone: Other DNA variants within this sample encode the same CDR3. The V gene is TRBV28, the J gene TRBJ2-7, with unresolved D. This CDR3 has 13 residues. In germline, CDR1 is MDHEN, CDR2 SYDVKM. With 2 bases removed from V and 3 bases from J, the gap between germline ends came to 8 bases. In DNA form, the CDR3 reads TGTGCCAGCAGTTTAATTGGGGTCTACGAGCAGTACTTC. The encoded protein is CASSLIGVYEQYF.

The chain employs TRBV30 and TRBJ1-5; 7 bases match TRBD1. The CDR3 sequence is 14 residues long. CDR1 and CDR2 from the germline V gene are GTSNPN and SVGIG (reference sequence). V shed 5 bases, J shed 0 bases, and the junction held 4 bases outside the gene matches. The CDR3 reads CAWDRDYSNQPQHF. The CDR3 nucleotides are TGTGCCTGGGACAGGGATTATAGCAATCAGCCCCAGCATTTT.

The chain uses TRBV5-4 and TRBJ2-7; D perhaps matches TRBD2 (5 bases). V was cut by 0 bases and J by 5 bases, with 18 bases left in between. Germline CDR1 is SGHNT and CDR2 is YYREEE (reference sequence). CDR3 length: 16 residues. Written as DNA, the CDR3 is TGTGCCAGCAGCTTGGCGGTGCTAGCTGTGGTCCACGAGCAGTACTTC. It translates to CASSLAVLAVVHEQYF.

The chain has TRBV5-1 and TRBJ2-7; the match to TRBD1 covers 7 bases. Germline CDR1 is SGHRS and CDR2 is YFSETQ. The CDR3 covers 13 residues. Trimming removed 2 bases from V and 6 bases from J; junction bases left unmatched: 5. The CDR3 bases are TGCGCCAGCAGCTTCTTTTCAGGGGGCGAGCAGTACTTC. Translating it yields CASSFFSGGEQYF.

The rearrangement links TRBV5-1 to TRBJ2-3, with 10 bases lining up with TRBD2. V dropped 0 bases and J dropped 0; count of bases not matched to a gene: 4. There are 17 residues in the CDR3. CDR1 and CDR2 (germline): SGHRS, YFSETQ. CDR3 in amino acids: CASSLEPSGSSTDTQYF. CDR3 DNA sequence: TGCGCCAGCAGCTTGGAACCTAGCGGGAGTAGCACAGATACGCAGTATTTT.

This rearrangement joins TRBV9 to TRBJ2-1; 12 bases align to TRBD2. The V and J ends lost 0 bases and 7 bases, in that order; junction bases with no gene match: 11. CDR3 size: 18 residues. CDR1 is SGDLS and CDR2 is YYNGEE in the germline V gene. CDR3 amino acids: CASSVGLVTSGSSNEQFF. The CDR3 coding sequence is TGTGCCAGCAGCGTAGGATTGGTGACTAGCGGGAGCAGTAATGAGCAGTTCTTC.

The chain recombines TRBV7-9 with TRBJ1-1; no definite D call. The CDR3 length is 13 residues. V was pared by 6 bases and J by 2 bases, with 10 bases between. Germline loops: CDR1 SEHNR, CDR2 FQNEAQ (reference sequence). CDR3 sequence (DNA): TGTGCCAGCAGTACCACAGTCAACACTGAAGCTTTCTTT. This codes for CASSTTVNTEAFF.

Here the CDR3 reads CASSFKTSAPPIAAGELFF. The CDR3 DNA reads as TGTGCCAGCAGCTTTAAGACTAGCGCACCACCGATTGCCGCCGGGGAGCTGTTTTTT. The V and J genes are TRBV7-6 and TRBJ2-2, with 8 nucleotides matching TRBD2. The CDR3 consists of 19 residues. The germline gives CDR1 SGHVS, CDR2 FNYEAQ. The V and J ends lost 3 bases and 6 bases, in that order; junction bases with no gene match: 18.

The rearrangement joins TRBV7-6 to TRBJ2-5, with a possible D match to TRBD2 (5 bases). The CDR3 spans 14 residues. The V gene's germline CDR1 is SGHVS and CDR2 FNYEAQ. The V and J ends lost 5 bases and 2 bases respectively, with 12 bases between them. The CDR3 sequence is CASSAGMVQETQYF. The CDR3, as DNA: TGTGCCAGCAGCGCCGGGATGGTTCAAGAGACCCAGTACTTC.

This clone appeared a single time. The chain uses TRBV19 and TRBJ1-3; D call uncertain. Germline V lookup: CDR1 LNHDA, CDR2 SQIVND (reference sequence). Trimming removed 3 bases from V and 2 bases from J, with 5 bases in between. This CDR3 comprises 13 residues. This CDR3 reads CASSIGAGNTIYF. DNA for the CDR3: TGTGCCAGTAGTATCGGGGCTGGAAACACCATATATTTT.

Remarks on this clone: Other nucleotide sequences in the sample specify the same CDR3. V gene TRBV11-2 combines with J gene TRBJ2-7; D uncertain. This CDR3 has 11 amino acids. CDR1 SGHAT and CDR2 FQNNGV come from the germline V gene. Trimming took 1 base from V and 7 from J, leaving 5 bases between them. Written as DNA, the CDR3 is TGTGCCAGCAGCTTAGCCAGGGAGCAGTACTTC. Residues: CASSLAREQYF.

A single count supports this clone. The chain links TRBV9 to TRBJ1-1; D not resolved. This CDR3 is 13 amino acids long. Trimming removed 0 bases at V and 8 bases at J, with 11 bases between. The germline gives CDR1 SGDLS, CDR2 YYNGEE. The CDR3 DNA reads as TGTGCCAGCAGCGTAGTGGGTCTATCCGAAGCTTTCTTT. It codes for CASSVVGLSEAFF.

The rearrangement joins TRBV5-1 to TRBJ2-1; 10 bases align to TRBD2. Trimming took 4 bases from V and 3 from J; bases not matched to a gene: 4. CDR1 is SGHRS and CDR2 is YFSETQ in the germline V gene. The CDR3 covers 15 residues. The CDR3 DNA is TGCGCCAGCAGCGGAGCTAGCGGGAGCTACAATGAGCAGTTCTTC. Amino acid sequence: CASSGASGSYNEQFF.

CDR3 bases: TGTGCCACCAGCAGAGGAGGGGGGCGGAACACCGGGGAGCTGTTTTTT. This translates into CATSRGGGRNTGELFF. The chain employs TRBV15 and TRBJ2-2, with D possibly being TRBD1 or TRBD2 (6 bases each). The germline CDR1 and CDR2 sequences are LNHNV and YYDKDF (reference sequence). The CDR3 spans 16 residues. Trimming left V 1 base short and J 1 base short, with 10 bases between.